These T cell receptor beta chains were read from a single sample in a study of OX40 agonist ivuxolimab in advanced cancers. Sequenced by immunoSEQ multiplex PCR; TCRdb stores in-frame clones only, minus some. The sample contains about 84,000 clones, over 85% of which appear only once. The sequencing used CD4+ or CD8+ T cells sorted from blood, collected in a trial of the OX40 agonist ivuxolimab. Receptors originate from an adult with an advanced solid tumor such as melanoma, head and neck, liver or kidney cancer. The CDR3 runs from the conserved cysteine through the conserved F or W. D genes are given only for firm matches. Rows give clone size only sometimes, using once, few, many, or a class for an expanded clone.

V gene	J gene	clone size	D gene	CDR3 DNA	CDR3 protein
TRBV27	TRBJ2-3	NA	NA	TGTGCCAGCAGATTCCTAGATACGCAGTATTTT	CASRFLDTQYF
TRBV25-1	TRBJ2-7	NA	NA	TGTGCCAGCAGTGAATTCTCCTCTGGAGGGTACTCCTACGAGCAGTACTTC	CASSEFSSGGYSYEQYF
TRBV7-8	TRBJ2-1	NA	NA	TGTGCCAGCAGCCCCGGGGGCGGCCGTCAGTTCTTC	CASSPGGGRQFF
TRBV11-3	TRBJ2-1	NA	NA	TGTGCCAGCAGCTTAGCGGCGGGGATACCCTACAATGAGCAGTTCTTC	CASSLAAGIPYNEQFF
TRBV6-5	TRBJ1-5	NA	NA	TGTGCCAGCAGTTACGGGCAGGGGCAGCCCCAGCATTTT	CASSYGQGQPQHF
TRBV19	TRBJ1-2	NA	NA	TGTGCCAGTAGTATCACAGGGACTAACTATGGCTACACCTTC	CASSITGTNYGYTF
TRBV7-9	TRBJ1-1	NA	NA	TGTGCCAGCAGCTTAGTTGAAGCTTTCTTT	CASSLVEAFF
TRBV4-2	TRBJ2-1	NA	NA	TGTGCCAGCAGCCAAGTCCCGACCTCCTCCTACAATGAGCAGTTCTTC	CASSQVPTSSYNEQFF
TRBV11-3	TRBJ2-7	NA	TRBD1	TGTGCCAGCAGCTTCGGACAGGGAGAGCGTCGGACCTACGAGCAGTACTTC	CASSFGQGERRTYEQYF
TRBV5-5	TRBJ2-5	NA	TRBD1	TGTGCCAGCAGCTTGGTCGGACAGGGCGGCGAAGGGACCCAGTACTTC	CASSLVGQGGEGTQYF
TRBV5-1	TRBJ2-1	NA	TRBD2	TGCGCCAGCAGCTTGGGGACTAGCGGGAGTCACAATGAGCAGTTCTTC	CASSLGTSGSHNEQFF
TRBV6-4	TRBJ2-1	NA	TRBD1	TGTGCCAGCAGCCCCCAGGGGGCCAGGGCGGCTGGGGATGAGCAGTTCTTC	CASSPQGARAAGDEQFF
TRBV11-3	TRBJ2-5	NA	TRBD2	TGTGCCAGCAGCTTACCGCTAGCGGGAGGGCCGAATGTTGTGGAGACCCAGTACTTC	CASSLPLAGGPNVVETQYF
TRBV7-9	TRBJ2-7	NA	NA	TGTGCCAGCAGCTTAGTTGGCATAGCCTACGAGCAGTACTTC	CASSLVGIAYEQYF
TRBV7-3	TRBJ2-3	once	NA	TGTGCCAGCAGCTTAACAGGGGGGAACGCAGATACGCAGTATTTT	CASSLTGGNADTQYF
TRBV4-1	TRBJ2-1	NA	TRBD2	TGCGCCAGCAGCCAAGTTGGTTGGCTAGCGGGAGGAAATTACAATGAGCAGTTCTTC	CASSQVGWLAGGNYNEQFF
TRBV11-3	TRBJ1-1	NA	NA	TGTGCCAGCAGACAGGACAGAATGAACACTGAAGCTTTCTTT	CASRQDRMNTEAFF
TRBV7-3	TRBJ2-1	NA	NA	TGTGCCAGCAGCTTATCCGGCCTCAACGATGAGCAGTTCTTC	CASSLSGLNDEQFF
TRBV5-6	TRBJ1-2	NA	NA	TGTGCCAGCAGCTTGGCGGGGGAAAACTATGGCTACACCTTC	CASSLAGENYGYTF
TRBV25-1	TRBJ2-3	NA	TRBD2	TGTGCCAGCAGTGGGGGGAGGACTAGCGGGAGCACAGATACGCAGTATTTT	CASSGGRTSGSTDTQYF
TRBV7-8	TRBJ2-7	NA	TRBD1	TGTGCCAGCAGCTTAGCGGGACAGGGGGACTACGAGCAGTACTTC	CASSLAGQGDYEQYF
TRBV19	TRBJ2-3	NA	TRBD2	TGTGCCAGTACCTGGACTAGCGGTAGCACAGATACGCAGTATTTT	CASTWTSGSTDTQYF
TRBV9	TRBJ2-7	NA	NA	TGTGCCAGCAGCCCTGGACCTGACGGCGACGAGCAGTACTTC	CASSPGPDGDEQYF
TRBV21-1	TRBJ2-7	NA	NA	TGTGCCAGCAGCAAAAAAGTCGGGGGCCTGGCCCGAACCTACGAGCAGTACTTC	CASSKKVGGLARTYEQYF
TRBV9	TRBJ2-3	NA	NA	TGTGCCAGCAGCGGAGTCGACATAATCGGGGGTCTTGGCACAGATACGCAGTATTTT	CASSGVDIIGGLGTDTQYF
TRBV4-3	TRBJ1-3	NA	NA	TGCGCCAGCAGCCCACGCTCCGGAAACACCATATATTTT	CASSPRSGNTIYF
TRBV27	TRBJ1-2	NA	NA	TGTGCCAGCAGTTTCAGGGAGTCCTCTGGCTACACCTTC	CASSFRESSGYTF
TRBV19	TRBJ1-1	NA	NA	TGTGCCAGTACCACCCGAGAGAGTACTGAAGCTTTCTTT	CASTTRESTEAFF
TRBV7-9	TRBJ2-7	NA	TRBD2	TGTGCCAGCAGCTCGGTGGGGGTAGCGGGAGCTACCTACGAGCAGTACTTC	CASSSVGVAGATYEQYF
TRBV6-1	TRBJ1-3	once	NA	TGTGCCAGCAGTGTTGGACGCCTGGCTGGAAACACCATATATTTT	CASSVGRLAGNTIYF
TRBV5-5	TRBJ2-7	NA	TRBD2	TGTGCCAGCAGCCACCCCGGGGGGGTTCGTACCCACGAGCAGTACTTC	CASSHPGGVRTHEQYF
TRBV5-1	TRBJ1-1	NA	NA	TGCGCCAGCAGCTTGGCCGGGACGTCGAACACTGAAGCTTTCTTT	CASSLAGTSNTEAFF
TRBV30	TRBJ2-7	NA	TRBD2	TGTGCCTGGACGGGACTAGCGGGAGCCGGCTCCTACGAGCAGTACTTC	CAWTGLAGAGSYEQYF
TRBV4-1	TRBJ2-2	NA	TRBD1	TGCGCCAGCAGTCGGACAGGGATGGGTAACACCGGGGAGCTGTTTTTT	CASSRTGMGNTGELFF
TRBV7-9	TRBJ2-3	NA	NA	TGTGCCAGCAGCTTAGTTGGAGGGAGTCGAGATACGCAGTATTTT	CASSLVGGSRDTQYF